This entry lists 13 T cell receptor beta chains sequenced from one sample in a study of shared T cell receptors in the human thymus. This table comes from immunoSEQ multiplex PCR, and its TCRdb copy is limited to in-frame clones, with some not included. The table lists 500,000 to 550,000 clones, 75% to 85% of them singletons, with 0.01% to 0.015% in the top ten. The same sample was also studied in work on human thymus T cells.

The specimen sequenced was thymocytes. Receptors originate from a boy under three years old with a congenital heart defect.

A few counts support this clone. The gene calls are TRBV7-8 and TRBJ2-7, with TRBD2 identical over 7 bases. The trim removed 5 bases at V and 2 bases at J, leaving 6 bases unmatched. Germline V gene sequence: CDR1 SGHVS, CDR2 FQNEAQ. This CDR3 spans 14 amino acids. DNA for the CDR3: TGTGCCAGCAGCCCCTGGCGGGAGACCTACGAGCAGTACTTC. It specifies CASSPWRETYEQYF.

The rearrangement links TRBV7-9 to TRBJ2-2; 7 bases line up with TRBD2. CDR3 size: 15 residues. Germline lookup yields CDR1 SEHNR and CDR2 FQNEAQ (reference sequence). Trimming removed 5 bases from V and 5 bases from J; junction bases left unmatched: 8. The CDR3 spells CASSPPGGETGELFF. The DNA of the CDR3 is TGTGCCAGCAGCCCCCCGGGGGGTGAAACCGGGGAGCTGTTTTTT.

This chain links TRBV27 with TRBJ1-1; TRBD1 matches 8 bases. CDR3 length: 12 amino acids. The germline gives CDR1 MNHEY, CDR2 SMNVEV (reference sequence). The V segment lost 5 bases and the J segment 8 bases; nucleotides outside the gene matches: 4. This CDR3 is CASSLRTGEAFF. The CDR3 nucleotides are TGTGCCAGCAGTCTACGGACAGGGGAAGCTTTCTTT.

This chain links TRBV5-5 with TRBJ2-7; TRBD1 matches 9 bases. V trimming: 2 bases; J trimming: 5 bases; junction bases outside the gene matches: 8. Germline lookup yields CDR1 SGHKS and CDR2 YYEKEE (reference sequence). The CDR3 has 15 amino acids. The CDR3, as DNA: TGTGCCAGCAGCTTAGGGGACAGGGAAATGAACGAGCAGTACTTC. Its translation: CASSLGDREMNEQYF.

CDR3 residues: CASRPNRGNQPQHF. The CDR3 DNA reads TGTGCCAGCAGGCCGAACAGGGGCAATCAGCCCCAGCATTTT. The rearrangement links TRBV6-5 to TRBJ1-5; TRBD1 might be the D (6 bases). The CDR3 has 14 amino acids. Trimming shortened V by 6 bases and J by 2 bases, and 11 bases separated the two germline ends. Looked up from germline, CDR1 is MNHEY and CDR2 is SVGAGI.

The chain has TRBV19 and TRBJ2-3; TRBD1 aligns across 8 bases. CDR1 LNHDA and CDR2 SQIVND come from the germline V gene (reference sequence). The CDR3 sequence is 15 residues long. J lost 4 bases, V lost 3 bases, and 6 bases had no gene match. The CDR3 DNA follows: TGTGCCAGTAGTATGCAGGACAGGGTTTCAGATACGCAGTATTTT. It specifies CASSMQDRVSDTQYF.

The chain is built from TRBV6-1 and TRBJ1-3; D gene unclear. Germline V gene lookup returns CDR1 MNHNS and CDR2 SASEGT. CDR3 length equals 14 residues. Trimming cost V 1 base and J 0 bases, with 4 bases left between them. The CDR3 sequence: CASSEGLSGNTIYF. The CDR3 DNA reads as TGTGCCAGCAGTGAAGGGCTCTCTGGAAACACCATATATTTT.

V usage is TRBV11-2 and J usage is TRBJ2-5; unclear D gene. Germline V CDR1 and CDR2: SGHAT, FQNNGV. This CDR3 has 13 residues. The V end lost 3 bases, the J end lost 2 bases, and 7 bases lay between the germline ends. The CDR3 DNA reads TGTGCCAGCAGCTTGGGCACACAAGAGACCCAGTACTTC. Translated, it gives CASSLGTQETQYF.

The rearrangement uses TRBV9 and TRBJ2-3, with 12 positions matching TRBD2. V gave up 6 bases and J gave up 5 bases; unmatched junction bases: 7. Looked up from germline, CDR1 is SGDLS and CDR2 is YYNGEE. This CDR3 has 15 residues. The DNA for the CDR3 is TGTGCCAGCACCACTACTAGCGGGAGGCGAGATACGCAGTATTTT. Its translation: CASTTTSGRRDTQYF.

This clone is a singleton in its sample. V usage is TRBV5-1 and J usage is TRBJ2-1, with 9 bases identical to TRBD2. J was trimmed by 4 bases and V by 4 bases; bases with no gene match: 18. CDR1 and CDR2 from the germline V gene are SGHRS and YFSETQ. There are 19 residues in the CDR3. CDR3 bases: TGCGCCAGCAGCCCTCCCCCCTTAGAGGCGGGAGGGCCTTACAATGAGCAGTTCTTC. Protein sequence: CASSPPPLEAGGPYNEQFF.

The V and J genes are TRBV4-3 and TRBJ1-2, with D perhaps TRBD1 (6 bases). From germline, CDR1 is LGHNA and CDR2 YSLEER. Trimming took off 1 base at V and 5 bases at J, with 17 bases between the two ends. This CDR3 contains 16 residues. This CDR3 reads CASSQAGTKGGYGYTF. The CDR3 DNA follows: TGCGCCAGCAGCCAAGCCGGGACTAAGGGGGGATATGGCTACACCTTC.

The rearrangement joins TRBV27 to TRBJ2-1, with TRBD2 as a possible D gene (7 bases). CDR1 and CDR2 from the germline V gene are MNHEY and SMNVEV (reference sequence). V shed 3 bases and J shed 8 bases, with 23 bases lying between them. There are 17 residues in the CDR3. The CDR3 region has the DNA TGTGCCAGCAGTTTGGGGATTGGGGGGCGGGAGATCTATGAGCAGTTCTTC. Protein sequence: CASSLGIGGREIYEQFF.

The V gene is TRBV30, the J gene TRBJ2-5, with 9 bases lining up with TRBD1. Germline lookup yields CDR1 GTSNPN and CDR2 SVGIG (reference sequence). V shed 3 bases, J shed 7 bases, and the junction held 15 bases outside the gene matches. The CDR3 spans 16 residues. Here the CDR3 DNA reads TGTGCCTGGAGCGGGCCGGGACAGGGATCGGATTGGACCCAGTACTTC. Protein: CAWSGPGQGSDWTQYF.